This TCR beta chain was sequenced for a study of T cell repertoires in cytomegalovirus infection (dated by TCRdb to between 2018 and 2021). Study-level background: Recently identified HLA-C-restricted CMV epitopes, whose presentation resists viral immunomodulation, were targeted by peptide stimulations together with well-studied HLA-B-restricted epitopes. The HLA type of each donor mattered for the analysis, because public TCR beta signatures pointed to carriage of CMV infection along with the matching HLA type. What the work shows at the level of the full study, not this receptor alone: The ex vivo response was dominated by HLA-C-restricted CMV-specific TCR beta clonotypes, which also provided the single most frequent clonotype in two of eight donors. In both this cohort and an independent cohort of 352 donors, the cumulative frequency of public TCR beta family members distinguished carriers of CMV infection plus the relevant HLA type.

On this clonotype itself: The antigen this receptor binds is unknown. One base away there is no much larger clone; base qualities are not given.

Per the publication, the treatment or condition label means: in vitro stimulation with specific CMV peptide epitopes to enrich CMV-specific T cells. The instrument was an Illumina HiSeq 1500. Clones were called with MiXCR by TCRdb after fastp trimmed the public reads at Q25, and only in-frame beta chains were retained. Each CDR3 protein appears once, grouped with its most common genes and DNA. For this sample the table gives some 590,000 distinct CDR3 sequences, of which over 35% were detected only once. The biggest ten clones account for around 48% of the sample. Trimming accounts for 6 bases at V and 4 bases at J, while the number of junction bases matched to no gene is 12. The CDR3, from cysteine to phenylalanine, totals 16 residues. The DNA shown is the 48-base CDR3, in frame from base 1.

The sequence joins TRBV12-3 or TRBV12-4 to TRBJ2-1, with 7 bases matching TRBD2. Sequenced here: cultured PBMCs, sampled from culture after CMV antigen stimulation. This TCR came from a human donor in good health (CMV status not recorded). Some clones in this sample may be carry-over from other donors' samples. The sequenced DNA is TGTGCCAGCAGCACCACGATTCTAGCGGTATACAATGAGCAGTTCTTC. It is translated as CASSTTILAVYNEQFF.